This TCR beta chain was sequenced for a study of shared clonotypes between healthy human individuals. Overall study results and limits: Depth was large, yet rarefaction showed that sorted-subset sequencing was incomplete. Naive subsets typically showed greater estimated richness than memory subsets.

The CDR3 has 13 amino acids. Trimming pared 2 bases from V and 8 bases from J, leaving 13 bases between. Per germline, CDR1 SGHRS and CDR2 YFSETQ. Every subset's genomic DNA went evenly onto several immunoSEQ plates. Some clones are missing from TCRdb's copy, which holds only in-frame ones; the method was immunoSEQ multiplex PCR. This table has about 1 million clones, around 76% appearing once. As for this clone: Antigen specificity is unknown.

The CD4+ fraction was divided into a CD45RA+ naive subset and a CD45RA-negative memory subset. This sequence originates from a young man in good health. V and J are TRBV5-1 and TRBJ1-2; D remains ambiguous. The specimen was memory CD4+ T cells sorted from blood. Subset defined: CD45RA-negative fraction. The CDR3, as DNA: TGCGCCAGCAGCTTAATCCCTAATGGGGGCTACACCTTC. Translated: CASSLIPNGGYTF.